This T cell receptor beta chain was identified in a study of blood T cell repertoires in COVID-19. The germline V gene has CDR1 GTSNPN and CDR2 SVGIG (reference sequence). Trimming took 4 bases from V and 5 from J, leaving 18 bases between them. This CDR3 has 15 amino acids. The protocol was immunoSEQ multiplex PCR, while the TCRdb copy is restricted to in-frame clones and leaves out a portion. The sample records fewer than 300,000 clones, 75% to 95% being singletons. This clone was counted a few times. J is TRBJ2-1 and V is TRBV30; a weak D match, TRBD1 (6 bases). Sequenced input: PBMCs or T cells enriched from blood (not recorded which). The receptor was derived from a woman aged 25 to 39 who had recovered from COVID-19. CDR3 residues: CAWIKGLRGNNEQFF. DNA for the CDR3: TGTGCCTGGATAAAGGGCCTCAGGGGAAACAATGAGCAGTTCTTC.